A selection of T cell receptor beta chains follows, all from one sample in a study of CDR3 diversity in severe acne. TCRdb reprocessed the PCR reads with MiXCR, giving one entry per CDR3 protein. The sample has some 84,000 distinct CDR3 sequences, roughly 51% seen once. Sequenced: blood. These TCRs come from a male donor in good health, without acne. The CDR3 runs from the conserved cysteine through the conserved F or W. Fields, in order: D gene, V gene, clone size, J gene, CDR3 DNA, CDR3 protein. The D gene is left open where the match is weak. Size values are once, few and many counts, or a class for expanded clones, and some rows have none.

.,TRBV28,many,TRBJ2-7,TGTGCACACCGCAGGGATCTCACCTACGAGCAGTACTTC,CAHRRDLTYEQYF
.,TRBV7-9,once,TRBJ2-7,TGTGCCAGCAGCTTAGGCTGGGACGAGCAGTACTTC,CASSLGWDEQYF
TRBD2,TRBV29-1,once,TRBJ2-1,TGCAGCGTTGAGGGGGGGTGGGAGCAGTTCTTC,CSVEGGWEQFF
.,TRBV25-1,.,TRBJ1-3,TGTGCCAGCAGTGGCCCCCAGGGGACATTTGGAAACACCATATATTTT,CASSGPQGTFGNTIYF
.,TRBV3-1,.,TRBJ2-7,TGTGCCAGCAGCCAAGAAGGTGGCGCGAACGAGCAGTACTTC,CASSQEGGANEQYF
.,TRBV6-5,many,TRBJ2-3,TGTGCCAGCAGTTACGGGGGCAGCACAGATACGCAGTATTTT,CASSYGGSTDTQYF
.,TRBV7-9,few,TRBJ1-2,TGTGCCAGCAGTGGGGGAACAGGGAGCTATGGCTACACCTTC,CASSGGTGSYGYTF
.,TRBV24-1,many,TRBJ1-1,TGTGCCACCAGTCGGGGGGACACTGAAGCTTTCTTT,CATSRGDTEAFF
TRBD1,TRBV19,.,TRBJ2-7,TGTGCCAGTAGTCCTCGGGACAGGGGACTCTCCTACGAGCAGTACTTC,CASSPRDRGLSYEQYF
.,TRBV14,.,TRBJ2-2,TGTGCCAGCAGCCAAGGGCTAGTTGACACCGGGGAGCTGTTTTTT,CASSQGLVDTGELFF
TRBD1,TRBV3-1,many,TRBJ2-7,TGTGCCAGCAGCCAAGCCCCCGGGCAGGGGGACGAGCAGTACTTC,CASSQAPGQGDEQYF
.,TRBV6-5,many,TRBJ1-1,TGTGCCAGCAGTTCTCCCGGGGGTAACACTGAAGCTTTCTTT,CASSSPGGNTEAFF
.,TRBV24-1,few,TRBJ2-7,TGTGCCACCGGTAAGGGACGACTCCCCAGGGAGCAGTACTTC,CATGKGRLPREQYF
.,TRBV6-2/TRBV6-3,many,TRBJ1-5,TGTGCCAGCAGTTACAGTAGCAATCAGCCCCAGCATTTT,CASSYSSNQPQHF
.,TRBV7-9,few,TRBJ2-7,TGTGCCAGCAGCTTCGGGACGTCGGCCTACGAGCAGTACTTC,CASSFGTSAYEQYF
.,TRBV19,many,TRBJ1-6,TGTGCCAGTAGTATGGACTTGATGGGCTCACCCCTCCACTTT,CASSMDLMGSPLHF
.,TRBV28,.,TRBJ2-1,TGTGCCAGCCGTCTGGGGGGGCTGTACAATGAGCAGTTCTTC,CASRLGGLYNEQFF
.,TRBV7-9,.,TRBJ2-2,TGTGCCATCACCGGGACCAAGTCCGGGGAGCTGTTTTTT,CAITGTKSGELFF
.,TRBV7-9,few,TRBJ1-6,TGTGCCAGCAGCACGGGGGAGACCAGCTCCTATAATTCACCCCTCCACTTT,CASSTGETSSYNSPLHF
.,TRBV7-9,many,TRBJ1-1,TGTGCCAGCAGCCGGGGACTTATGAACACTGAAGCTTTCTTT,CASSRGLMNTEAFF
.,TRBV20-1,.,TRBJ1-1,TGCAGTGCGTTCCGCGGGCGGTTATACGGCACTGAAGCTTTCTTT,CSAFRGRLYGTEAFF
TRBD2,TRBV29-1,.,TRBJ2-3,TGCAGCGTCGCAGCCCCGACTAGCGGGATAGGTACGCAGTATTTT,CSVAAPTSGIGTQYF
.,TRBV29-1,.,TRBJ2-5,TGCAGCGTTGAAGAACGGCGCCGAGAGACCCAGTACTTC,CSVEERRRETQYF
TRBD2,TRBV6-5,many,TRBJ2-7,TGTGCCAGCACCCAGGGAGGGGACTACGAGCAGTACTTC,CASTQGGDYEQYF
.,TRBV2,medium-sized,TRBJ1-2,TGTGCCAGCAGCGTTACACCGAACTATGGCTACACCTTC,CASSVTPNYGYTF
TRBD1,TRBV7-9,.,TRBJ1-3,TGTGCCAGCAGCACAAGACAGGGGGTCTCTGGAAACACCATATATTTT,CASSTRQGVSGNTIYF
TRBD2,TRBV24-1,.,TRBJ2-3,TGTGCCACCAGTGATTCACAGACTAGCGGGTCGGGTACGCAGTATTTT,CATSDSQTSGSGTQYF
TRBD1,TRBV5-5,.,TRBJ1-2,TGTGCCAGCAGCGGGGGACAGGGGGGTGGCTACACCTTC,CASSGGQGGGYTF
.,TRBV14,many,TRBJ2-2,TGTGCCAGCAGCCAAGACCGACAGGGGAGGGCCGGGGAGCTGTTTTTT,CASSQDRQGRAGELFF
TRBD1,TRBV5-1,once,TRBJ2-3,TGCGCCAGCAGCATAGAGGGCGACAGGGTGGCAGATACGCAGTATTTT,CASSIEGDRVADTQYF
TRBD1,TRBV6-1,many,TRBJ2-6,TGTGCCAGCAACAGGGGGTCTGGGGCCAACGTCCTGACTTTC,CASNRGSGANVLTF
.,TRBV25-1,.,TRBJ1-2,TGTGCCAGCAGTGTATCAGGGGTGAACTACACCTTC,CASSVSGVNYTF
.,TRBV20-1,many,TRBJ2-1,TGCAGTGCCCCCCTTGCGTTGGGCAATGAGCAGTTCTTC,CSAPLALGNEQFF
.,TRBV5-6,.,TRBJ2-3,TGTGCCAGCAGCACCATGGGTAACACAGATACGCAGTATTTT,CASSTMGNTDTQYF
TRBD1,TRBV6-5,many,TRBJ2-5,TGTGCCAGCAGTTTTGGACAGGGTCGGGGAGAGACCCAGTACTTC,CASSFGQGRGETQYF
.,TRBV10-3,.,TRBJ1-5,TGTGCCATCAGTGAACGGGGGGCAAGTCAGCCCCAGCATTTT,CAISERGASQPQHF
TRBD2,TRBV5-4,.,TRBJ2-7,TGTGCCAGCAGCGGGGGGACTAGTCACTCCTACGAGCAGTACTTC,CASSGGTSHSYEQYF
.,TRBV10-3,.,TRBJ2-5,TGTGCCATCAGTGAGGTAGGGGAAGAGACCCAGTACTTC,CAISEVGEETQYF
TRBD2,TRBV7-7,once,TRBJ2-5,TGTGCTAGCAGCCCAGAGGCTAGCGGGCCACCGCGGACCCAGTACTTC,CASSPEASGPPRTQYF
.,TRBV11-3,few,TRBJ1-2,TGTGCCAGCAGCGTAGGGAGCTATGGCTACACCTTC,CASSVGSYGYTF
.,TRBV7-9,few,TRBJ1-6,TGTGCCAGCAGCTCACCCCTCCACTTT,CASSSPLHF
.,TRBV9,few,TRBJ2-7,TGTGCCAGCAGCGTAGATCAGGGCGGAGGCGAGCAGTACTTC,CASSVDQGGGEQYF
.,TRBV15,few,TRBJ1-2,TGTGCCACCAGCAGGGGCACCGGGGGCTATGGCTACACCTTC,CATSRGTGGYGYTF
TRBD2,TRBV20-1,.,TRBJ2-3,TGCAGTGCGTCGAGGTCTAGCGGGAGGGGACAGGTGTCAGATACGCAGTATTTT,CSASRSSGRGQVSDTQYF
TRBD1,TRBV7-2,.,TRBJ2-7,TGTGCCAGCAGCGAAGACAGGGTGCGCGAGCAGTACTTC,CASSEDRVREQYF
.,TRBV19,few,TRBJ1-3,TGTGCCAGTAGTGACAGGAAGGACTCTGGAAACACCATATATTTT,CASSDRKDSGNTIYF
.,TRBV11-2,.,TRBJ2-6,TGTGCCAGCAGGGGCAGCTCTGGGGCCAACGTCCTGACTTTC,CASRGSSGANVLTF
.,TRBV25-1,many,TRBJ1-1,TGTGCCAGCACTAGGGCGACGAACACTGAAGCTTTCTTT,CASTRATNTEAFF
TRBD2,TRBV7-9,few,TRBJ2-7,TGTGCCAGCAGCCGACTAGCGGGAGGATCCTACGAGCAGTACTTC,CASSRLAGGSYEQYF